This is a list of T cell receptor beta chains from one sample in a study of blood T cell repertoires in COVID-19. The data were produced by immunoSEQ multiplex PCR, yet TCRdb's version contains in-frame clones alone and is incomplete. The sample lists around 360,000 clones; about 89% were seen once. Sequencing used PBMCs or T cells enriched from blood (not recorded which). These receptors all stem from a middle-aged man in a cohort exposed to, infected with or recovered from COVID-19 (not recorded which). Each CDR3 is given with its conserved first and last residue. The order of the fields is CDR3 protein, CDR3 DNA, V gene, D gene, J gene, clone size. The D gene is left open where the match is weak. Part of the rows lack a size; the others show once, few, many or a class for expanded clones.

CASSLQGATSPLHF	TGTGCCAGCAGCTTACAGGGGGCAACTTCACCCCTCCACTTT	TRBV28	TRBD1	TRBJ1-6	-
CASSSTGSYNEQFF	TGTGCCAGCAGCTCGACAGGGTCCTACAATGAGCAGTTCTTC	TRBV9	TRBD1	TRBJ2-1	-
CAWRRDRNYGYTF	TGTGCCTGGAGGAGAGACAGGAACTATGGCTACACCTTC	TRBV30	-	TRBJ1-2	-
CASSLALSSRGSSYNEQFF	TGTGCCAGCAGCTTGGCCCTGTCATCACGAGGGAGCTCCTACAATGAGCAGTTCTTC	TRBV5-6	-	TRBJ2-1	-
CASSQEVSSTYEQYF	TGTGCCAGCAGCCAAGAGGTTAGCTCTACATACGAGCAGTACTTC	TRBV4-2	-	TRBJ2-7	many
CASSLGTKANTQYF	TGTGCCAGCAGCTTAGGGACTAAAGCGAATACGCAGTATTTT	TRBV7-2	-	TRBJ2-3	-
CAISESDRTGDGYTF	TGTGCCATCAGTGAGTCGGATAGGACAGGGGATGGCTACACCTTC	TRBV10-3	TRBD1	TRBJ1-2	-
CASSGLAGDTQYF	TGTGCCAGCAGCGGGCTAGCGGGAGATACGCAGTATTTT	TRBV6-2/TRBV6-3	TRBD2	TRBJ2-3	-
CASSITGTSTSTDTQYF	TGTGCCAGCAGTATAACCGGGACTAGCACTAGCACAGATACGCAGTATTTT	TRBV2	TRBD2	TRBJ2-3	-
CASSVPVSGANVLTF	TGTGCCAGTAGTGTCCCGGTCTCTGGGGCCAACGTCCTGACTTTC	TRBV19	-	TRBJ2-6	once
CASTPTRLAGAHETQYF	TGTGCCAGTACCCCCACCCGACTAGCGGGAGCCCATGAGACCCAGTACTTC	TRBV19	TRBD2	TRBJ2-5	once
CATSLGGIAGNTIYF	TGTGCCACCAGCTTGGGCGGGATTGCTGGAAACACCATATATTTT	TRBV15	-	TRBJ1-3	-
CASTDRTYEQYF	TGTGCCAGCACCGACAGAACCTACGAGCAGTACTTC	TRBV2	-	TRBJ2-7	-
CATGNRDGLPGGLAKNIQYF	TGTGCCACGGGTAACCGGGACGGCCTCCCCGGGGGGCTAGCCAAAAACATTCAGTACTTC	TRBV2	-	TRBJ2-4	-
CASSQSPSGTSTDTQYF	TGCGCCAGCAGCCAAAGTCCTAGCGGGACTAGCACAGATACGCAGTATTTT	TRBV4-1	TRBD2	TRBJ2-3	-
CASSIGGTGGHEQYF	TGTGCCAGTAGTATAGGCGGGACAGGGGGCCACGAGCAGTACTTC	TRBV19	TRBD1	TRBJ2-7	-
CASSDGGTPLDEQFF	TGTGCCAGCAGTGACGGAGGGACTCCCCTCGATGAGCAGTTCTTC	TRBV2	-	TRBJ2-1	-
CASSWQGRADTQYF	TGCGCCAGCAGCTGGCAGGGCCGGGCAGATACGCAGTATTTT	TRBV5-1	-	TRBJ2-3	few
CASVRENTGELFF	TGCGCCAGCGTCAGGGAGAACACCGGGGAGCTGTTTTTT	TRBV5-1	-	TRBJ2-2	-
CASSLGLWEKNTGELFF	TGTGCCAGCAGCTTAGGGTTGTGGGAGAAGAACACCGGGGAGCTGTTTTTT	TRBV11-2	-	TRBJ2-2	once